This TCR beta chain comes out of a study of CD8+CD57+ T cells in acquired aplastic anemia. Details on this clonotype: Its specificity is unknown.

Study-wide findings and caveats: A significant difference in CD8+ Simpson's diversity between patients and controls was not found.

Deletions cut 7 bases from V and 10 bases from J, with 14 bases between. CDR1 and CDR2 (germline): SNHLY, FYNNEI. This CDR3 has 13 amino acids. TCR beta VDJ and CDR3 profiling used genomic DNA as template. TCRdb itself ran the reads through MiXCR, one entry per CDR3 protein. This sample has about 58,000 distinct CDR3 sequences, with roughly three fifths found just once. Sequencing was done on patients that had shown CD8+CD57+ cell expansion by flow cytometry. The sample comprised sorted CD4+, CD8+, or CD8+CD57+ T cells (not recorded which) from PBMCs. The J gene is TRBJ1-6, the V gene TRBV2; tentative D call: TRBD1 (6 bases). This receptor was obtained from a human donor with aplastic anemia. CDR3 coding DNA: TGTGCCAGCACGACAGGCCGAGGGTCACCCCTCCACTTT. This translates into CASTTGRGSPLHF.